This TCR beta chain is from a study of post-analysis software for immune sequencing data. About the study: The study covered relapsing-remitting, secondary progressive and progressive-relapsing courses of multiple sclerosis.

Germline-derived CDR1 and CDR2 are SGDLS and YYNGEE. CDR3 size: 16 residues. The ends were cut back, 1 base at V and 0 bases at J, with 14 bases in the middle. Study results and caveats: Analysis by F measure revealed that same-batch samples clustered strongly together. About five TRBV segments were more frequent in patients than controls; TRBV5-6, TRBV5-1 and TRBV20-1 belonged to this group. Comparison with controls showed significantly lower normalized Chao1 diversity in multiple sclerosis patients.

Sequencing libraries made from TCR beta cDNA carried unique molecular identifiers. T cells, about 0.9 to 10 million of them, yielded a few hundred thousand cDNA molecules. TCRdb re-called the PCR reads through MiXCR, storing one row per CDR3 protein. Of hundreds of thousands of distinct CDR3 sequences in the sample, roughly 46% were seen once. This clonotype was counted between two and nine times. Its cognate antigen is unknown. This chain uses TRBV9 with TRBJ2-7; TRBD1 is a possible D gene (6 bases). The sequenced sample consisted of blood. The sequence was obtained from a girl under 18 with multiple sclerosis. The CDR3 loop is CASSVRTDPSSYEQYF. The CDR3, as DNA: TGTGCCAGCAGCGTAAGGACAGACCCTTCCTCCTACGAGCAGTACTTC.